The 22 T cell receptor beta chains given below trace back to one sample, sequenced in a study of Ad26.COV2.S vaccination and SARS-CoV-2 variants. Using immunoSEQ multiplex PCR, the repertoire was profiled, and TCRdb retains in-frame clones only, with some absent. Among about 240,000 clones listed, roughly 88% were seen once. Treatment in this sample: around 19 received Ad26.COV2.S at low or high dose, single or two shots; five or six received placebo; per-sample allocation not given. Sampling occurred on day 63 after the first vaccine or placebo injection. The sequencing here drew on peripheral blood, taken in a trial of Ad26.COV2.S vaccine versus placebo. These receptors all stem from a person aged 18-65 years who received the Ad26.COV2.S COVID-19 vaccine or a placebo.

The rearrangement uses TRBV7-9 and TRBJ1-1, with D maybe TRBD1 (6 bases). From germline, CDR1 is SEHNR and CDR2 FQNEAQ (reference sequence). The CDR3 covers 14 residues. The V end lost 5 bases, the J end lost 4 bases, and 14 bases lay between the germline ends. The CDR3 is CASSGGEGGTEAFF. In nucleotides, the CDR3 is TGTGCCAGCAGCGGCGGGGAAGGGGGCACTGAAGCTTTCTTT.

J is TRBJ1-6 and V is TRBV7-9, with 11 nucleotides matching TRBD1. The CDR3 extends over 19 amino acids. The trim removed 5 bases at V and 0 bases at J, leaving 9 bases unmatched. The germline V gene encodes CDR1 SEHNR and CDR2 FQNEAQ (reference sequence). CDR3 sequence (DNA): TGTGCCAGCAGCGGAAGGACAGGGGGCCAAAGCTCCTATAATTCACCCCTCCACTTT. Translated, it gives CASSGRTGGQSSYNSPLHF.

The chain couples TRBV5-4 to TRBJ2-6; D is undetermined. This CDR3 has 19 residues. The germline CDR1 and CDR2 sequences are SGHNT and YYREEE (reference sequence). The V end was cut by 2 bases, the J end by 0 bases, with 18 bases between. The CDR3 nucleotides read TGTGCCAGCAGCTTAGCTAGGACCAGATCTTACTCTGGGGCCAACGTCCTGACTTTC. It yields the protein CASSLARTRSYSGANVLTF.

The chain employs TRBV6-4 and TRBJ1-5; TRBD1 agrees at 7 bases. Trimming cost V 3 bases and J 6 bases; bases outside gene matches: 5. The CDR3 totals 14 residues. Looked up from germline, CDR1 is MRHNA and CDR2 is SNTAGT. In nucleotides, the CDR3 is TGTGCCAGCAGTGAACGAGGGGGCGCTCAGCCCCAGCATTTT. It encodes CASSERGGAQPQHF.

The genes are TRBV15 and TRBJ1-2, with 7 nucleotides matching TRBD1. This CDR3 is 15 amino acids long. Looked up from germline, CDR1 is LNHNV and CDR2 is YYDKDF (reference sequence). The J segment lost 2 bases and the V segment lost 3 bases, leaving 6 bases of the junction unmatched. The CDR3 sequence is CATSRGDSPNYGYTF. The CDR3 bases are TGTGCCACCAGCAGGGGGGACAGTCCGAACTATGGCTACACCTTC.

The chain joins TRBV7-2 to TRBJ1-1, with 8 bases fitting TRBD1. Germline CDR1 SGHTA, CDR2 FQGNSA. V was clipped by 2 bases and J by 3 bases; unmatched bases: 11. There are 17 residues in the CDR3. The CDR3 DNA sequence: TGTGCCAGCAGCTTATGGATGGACAGGGTGACGGACACTGAAGCTTTCTTT. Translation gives CASSLWMDRVTDTEAFF.

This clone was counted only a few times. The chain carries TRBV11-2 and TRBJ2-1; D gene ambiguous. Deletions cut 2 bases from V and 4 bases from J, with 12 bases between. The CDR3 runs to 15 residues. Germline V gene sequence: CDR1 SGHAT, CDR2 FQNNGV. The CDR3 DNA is TGTGCCAGCAGCTTACTCCGGAATAAGTACAATGAGCAGTTCTTC. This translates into CASSLLRNKYNEQFF.

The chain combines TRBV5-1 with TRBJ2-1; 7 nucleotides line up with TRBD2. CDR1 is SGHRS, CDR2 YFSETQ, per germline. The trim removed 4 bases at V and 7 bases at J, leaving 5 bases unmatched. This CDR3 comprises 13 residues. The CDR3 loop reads CASSPDGGNEQFF. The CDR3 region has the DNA TGCGCCAGCAGCCCGGACGGGGGGAATGAGCAGTTCTTC.

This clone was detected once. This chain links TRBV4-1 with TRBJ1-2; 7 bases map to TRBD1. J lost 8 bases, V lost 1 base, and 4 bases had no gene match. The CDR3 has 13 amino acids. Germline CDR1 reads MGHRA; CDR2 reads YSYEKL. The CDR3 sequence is CASSQVAGGGYTF. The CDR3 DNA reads TGCGCCAGCAGCCAAGTGGCAGGGGGGGGCTACACCTTC.

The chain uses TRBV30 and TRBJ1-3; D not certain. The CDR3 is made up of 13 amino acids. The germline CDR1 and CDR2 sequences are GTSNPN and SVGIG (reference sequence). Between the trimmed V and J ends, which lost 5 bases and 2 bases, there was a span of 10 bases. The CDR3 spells CAWQGRTGNTIYF. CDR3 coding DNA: TGTGCCTGGCAAGGGCGTACTGGAAACACCATATATTTT. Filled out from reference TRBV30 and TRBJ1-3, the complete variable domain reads SQTIHQWPATLVQPVGSPLSLECTVEGTSNPNLYWYRQAAGRGLQLLFYSVGIGQISSEVPQNLSASRPQDRQFILSSKKLLLSDSGFYLCAWQGRTGNTIYFGEGSWLTVV.

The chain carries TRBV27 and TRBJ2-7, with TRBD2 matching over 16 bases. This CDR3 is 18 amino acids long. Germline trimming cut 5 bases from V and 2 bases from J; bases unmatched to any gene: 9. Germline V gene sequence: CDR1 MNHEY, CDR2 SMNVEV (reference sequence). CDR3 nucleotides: TGTGCCAGCAGTCCGAGGGGACTAGCGGGAGGGAGAACCTACGAGCAGTACTTC. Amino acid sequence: CASSPRGLAGGRTYEQYF.

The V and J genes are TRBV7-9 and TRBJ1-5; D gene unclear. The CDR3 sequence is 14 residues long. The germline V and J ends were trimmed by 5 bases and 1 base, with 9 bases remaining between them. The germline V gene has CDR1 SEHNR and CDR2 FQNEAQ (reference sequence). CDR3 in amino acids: CASSIRGSNQPQHF. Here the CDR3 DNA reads TGTGCCAGCAGCATCCGGGGAAGCAATCAGCCCCAGCATTTT. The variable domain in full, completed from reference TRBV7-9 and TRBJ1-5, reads DTGVSQNPRHKITKRGQNVTFRCDPISEHNRLYWYRQTLGQGPEFLTYFQNEAQLEKSRLLSDRFSAERPKGSFSTLEIQRTEQGDSAMYLCASSIRGSNQPQHFGDGTRLSIL.

CDR3 coding DNA: TGTGCCAGCAGCTTTAGCGGGACAGGGGGTACCTACAATGAGCAGTTCTTC. Translated: CASSFSGTGGTYNEQFF. The chain combines TRBV7-3 with TRBJ2-1; 11 nucleotides line up with TRBD1. With 3 bases clipped from V and 2 bases from J, the junction kept 6 bases outside the gene matches. Germline V gives CDR1 SGHTA, CDR2 FQGTGA. This CDR3 contains 17 residues.

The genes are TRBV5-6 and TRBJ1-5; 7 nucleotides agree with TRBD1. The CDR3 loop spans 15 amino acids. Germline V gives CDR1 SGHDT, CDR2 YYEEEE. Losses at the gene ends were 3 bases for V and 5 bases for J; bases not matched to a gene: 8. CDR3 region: CASSSGTDYYQPQHF. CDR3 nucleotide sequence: TGTGCCAGCAGCTCCGGGACAGATTACTATCAGCCCCAGCATTTT.

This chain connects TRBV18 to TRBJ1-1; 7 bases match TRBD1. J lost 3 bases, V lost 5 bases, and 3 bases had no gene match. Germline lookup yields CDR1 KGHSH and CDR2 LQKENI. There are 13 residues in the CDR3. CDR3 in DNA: TGTGCCAGCTCAACCGACAGGGACACTGAAGCTTTCTTT. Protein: CASSTDRDTEAFF. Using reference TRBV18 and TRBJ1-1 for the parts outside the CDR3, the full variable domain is NAGVMQNPRHLVRRRGQEARLRCSPMKGHSHVYWYRQLPEEGLKFMVYLQKENIIDESGMPKERFSAEFPKEGPSILRIQQVVRGDSAAYFCASSTDRDTEAFFGQGTRLTVV.

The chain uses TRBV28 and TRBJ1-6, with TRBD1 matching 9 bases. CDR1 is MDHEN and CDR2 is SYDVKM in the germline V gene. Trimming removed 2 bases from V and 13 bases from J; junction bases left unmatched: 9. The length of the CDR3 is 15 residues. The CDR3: CASSLTGGPFRPLHF. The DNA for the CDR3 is TGTGCCAGCAGTTTAACAGGGGGCCCATTTCGGCCCCTCCACTTT.

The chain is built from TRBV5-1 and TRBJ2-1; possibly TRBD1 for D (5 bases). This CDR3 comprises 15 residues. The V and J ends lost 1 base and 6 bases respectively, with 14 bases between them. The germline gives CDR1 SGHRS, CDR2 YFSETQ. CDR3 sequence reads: CASSLWQGSSNEQFF. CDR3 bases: TGCGCCAGCAGCTTGTGGCAGGGAAGTAGCAATGAGCAGTTCTTC.

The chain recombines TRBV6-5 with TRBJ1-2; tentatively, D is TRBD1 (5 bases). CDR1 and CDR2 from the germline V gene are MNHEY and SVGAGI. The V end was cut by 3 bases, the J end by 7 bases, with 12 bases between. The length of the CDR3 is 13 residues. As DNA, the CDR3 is TGTGCCAGCAGTTATCCAGGGATGAGTGGCTACACCTTC. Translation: CASSYPGMSGYTF.

The CDR3 bases are TGTGCCAGCAGAGCAGACAGGAACCTCTATGGCTACACCTTC. Protein: CASRADRNLYGYTF. This chain uses TRBV2 with TRBJ1-2; D is possibly TRBD1 (6 bases). CDR3 length: 14 amino acids. Germline V gives CDR1 SNHLY, CDR2 FYNNEI. Trimming left V 6 bases short and J 4 bases short, with 15 bases between. The full variable domain, rest sourced from reference TRBV2 and TRBJ1-2, is EPEVTQTPSHQVTQMGQEVILRCVPISNHLYFYWYRQILGQKVEFLVSFYNNEISEKSEIFDDQFSVERPDGSNFTLKIRSTKLEDSAMYFCASRADRNLYGYTFGSGTRLTVV.

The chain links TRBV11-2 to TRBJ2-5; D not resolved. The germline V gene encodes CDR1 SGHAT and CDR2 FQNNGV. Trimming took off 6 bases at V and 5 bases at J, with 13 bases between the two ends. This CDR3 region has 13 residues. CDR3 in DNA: TGTGCCAGCAGGGCAGAGATCCAGGAGACCCAGTACTTC. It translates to CASRAEIQETQYF.

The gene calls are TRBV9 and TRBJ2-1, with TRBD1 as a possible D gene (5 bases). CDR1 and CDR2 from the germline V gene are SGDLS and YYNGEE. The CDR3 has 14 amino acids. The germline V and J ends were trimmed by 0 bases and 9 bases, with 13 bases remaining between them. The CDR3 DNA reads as TGTGCCAGCAGCGTAGGGCTCAGGGTCAGTGAGCAGTTCTTC. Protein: CASSVGLRVSEQFF.

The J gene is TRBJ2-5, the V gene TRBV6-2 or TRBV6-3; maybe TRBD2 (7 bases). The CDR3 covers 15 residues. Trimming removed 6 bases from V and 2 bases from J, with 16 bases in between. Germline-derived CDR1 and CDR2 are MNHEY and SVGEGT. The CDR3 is CASSPEGGAQETQYF. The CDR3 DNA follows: TGTGCCAGCAGCCCCGAGGGGGGGGCGCAAGAGACCCAGTACTTC.